A single sample gave rise to the 27 T cell receptor beta chains below, sequenced in a study of T cell responses to AZD1222 COVID-19 vaccine. The method was immunoSEQ multiplex PCR; TCRdb's version includes in-frame clones alone and lacks a portion of them. This table has fewer than 150,000 clones, 85% to 90% appearing once. The material sequenced was peripheral blood, taken on day 0 of AZD1222 vaccination. These receptors all stem from an adult in good health.

The chain links TRBV6-1 to TRBJ2-1; 9 nucleotides agree with TRBD1. Germline CDR1 MNHNS, CDR2 SASEGT. The CDR3 length is 15 residues. The ends lost 7 bases at V and 1 base at J; junction bases unmatched: 5. This CDR3 reads CASTNRGPSYNEQFF. CDR3 nucleotides: TGTGCCAGCACTAACAGGGGGCCTTCCTACAATGAGCAGTTCTTC.

This sequence joins TRBV12-5 and TRBJ1-1, with D hard to call. With 4 bases removed from V and 5 bases from J, the gap between germline ends came to 11 bases. Germline V gene data show CDR1 as LGHNT and CDR2 as FRNRAP. The CDR3 contains 13 residues. Written as DNA, the CDR3 is TGTGCTAGTGGTTCCGTCAGTGGAACTGAAGCTTTCTTT. Its protein product is CASGSVSGTEAFF.

This clone was found a few times. This chain connects TRBV28 to TRBJ1-1, with D possibly matching TRBD1 (5 bases). The germline V gene has CDR1 MDHEN and CDR2 SYDVKM. The CDR3 extends over 14 amino acids. Between the trimmed V and J ends, which lost 3 bases and 5 bases, there was a span of 13 bases. CDR3 in amino acids: CASSFVGGRTEAFF. The CDR3 nucleotides are TGTGCCAGCAGTTTCGTGGGGGGAAGGACTGAAGCTTTCTTT.

This rearrangement joins TRBV16 to TRBJ1-1; no firm D call. V lost 2 bases to trimming and J lost 1 base, with 5 bases between them. This CDR3 has 13 amino acids. CDR1 and CDR2 from the germline V gene are KGHSY and FQNENV. Written as DNA, the CDR3 is TGTGCCAGCAGCCAAATACAGAACACTGAAGCTTTCTTT. Protein: CASSQIQNTEAFF.

This clone was seen once. The gene calls are TRBV28 and TRBJ1-2; D is undetermined. Between the trimmed V and J ends, which lost 7 bases and 8 bases, there was a span of 17 bases. The germline V gene encodes CDR1 MDHEN and CDR2 SYDVKM. This CDR3 comprises 13 residues. The DNA of the CDR3 is TGTGCCAGCATCGATGATAGCCGGGCAGGCTACACCTTC. This encodes CASIDDSRAGYTF.

V is TRBV19 and J is TRBJ1-4; D is uncertain. This CDR3 spans 13 amino acids. Trimming pared 3 bases from V and 16 bases from J, leaving 18 bases between. The germline V gene has CDR1 LNHDA and CDR2 SQIVND (reference sequence). CDR3 DNA: TGTGCCAGTAGTATCGCGGAGAGGAGGGCGCCGTTTTTT. Protein sequence: CASSIAERRAPFF.

The gene calls are TRBV19 and TRBJ1-2; D is unresolved. CDR1 and CDR2 (germline): LNHDA, SQIVND (reference sequence). The V end was cut by 4 bases, the J end by 4 bases, with 16 bases between. The CDR3 loop spans 15 amino acids. CDR3 nucleotides: TGTGCCAGTAGTACCTCTTTCGAGGCGGTCTATGGCTACACCTTC. It yields the protein CASSTSFEAVYGYTF.

The chain joins TRBV19 to TRBJ2-5; D unresolved. With 6 bases removed from V and 5 bases from J, the gap between germline ends came to 13 bases. The CDR3 consists of 13 residues. CDR1 and CDR2 (germline): LNHDA, SQIVND (reference sequence). For the CDR3, the DNA is TGTGCCAGTAGAGGCGTCCAGTCGGAGACCCAGTACTTC. Protein product: CASRGVQSETQYF.

The V gene is TRBV28, the J gene TRBJ2-7; 8 nucleotides line up with TRBD2. The CDR3 totals 16 residues. V shed 6 bases and J 2 bases; nucleotides not matched to a gene: 12. Germline V gene lookup returns CDR1 MDHEN and CDR2 SYDVKM. The CDR3 bases are TGTGCCAGCAGGACTAGCGACTATGAATGGCCCTACGAGCAGTACTTC. Translation gives CASRTSDYEWPYEQYF.

The CDR3: CVARQENTGELFF. In nucleotides, the CDR3 is TGTGTCGCCCGACAGGAGAACACCGGGGAGCTGTTTTTT. This rearrangement joins TRBV3-1 (or the pseudogene TRBV3-2) to TRBJ2-2, with D maybe TRBD1 (6 bases). The V gene's germline CDR1 is LGHDT and CDR2 YNNKEL (reference sequence). This CDR3 comprises 13 residues.

This clone was seen once. DNA for the CDR3: TGTGCCTGGAGTACCGAGACAGGGTACAAATCACCCCTCCACTTT. This gives the protein CAWSTETGYKSPLHF. V and J are TRBV30 and TRBJ1-6; 7 nucleotides agree with TRBD1. Germline CDR1 GTSNPN, CDR2 SVGIG (reference sequence). CDR3 length equals 15 residues. V lost 2 bases, J lost 10 bases, and 11 bases stayed unmatched.

The J gene is TRBJ1-1, the V gene TRBV2; 10 bases are a match to TRBD1. Germline V lookup: CDR1 SNHLY, CDR2 FYNNEI. The CDR3 covers 17 residues. V lost 7 bases and J lost 0; bases outside the gene matches: 11. The CDR3 sequence: CASIDPGTGVMNTEAFF. In nucleotides, the CDR3 is TGTGCCAGCATAGACCCCGGGACAGGGGTTATGAACACTGAAGCTTTCTTT.

The rearrangement uses TRBV5-1 and TRBJ1-4; D unresolved. The CDR3 is 18 residues long. With 0 bases removed from V and 5 bases from J, the gap between germline ends came to 20 bases. The V gene's germline CDR1 is SGHRS and CDR2 YFSETQ. The CDR3 DNA follows: TGCGCCAGCAGCTTGGATCCCGCCCCGAAGGGCAGGAATGAAAAACTGTTTTTT. Its protein is CASSLDPAPKGRNEKLFF.

V is TRBV7-8 and J is TRBJ1-1, with 12 nucleotides matching TRBD1. This CDR3 contains 17 residues. Germline-derived CDR1 and CDR2 are SGHVS and FQNEAQ. J lost 1 base, V lost 5 bases, and 8 bases had no gene match. This CDR3 reads CASSRGTGGVRNTEAFF. The CDR3 DNA reads TGTGCCAGCAGCCGTGGGACAGGGGGCGTACGGAACACTGAAGCTTTCTTT.

The count of this clone is one. The CDR3 DNA sequence: TGTGCCAGCAGCTTTGGGGACAGGACTTTGTCCCAGTACTTC. This sequence encodes CASSFGDRTLSQYF. The J gene is TRBJ2-5, the V gene TRBV7-2; 8 bases align to TRBD1. This CDR3 region has 14 residues. J gave up 9 bases and V 3 bases, and 9 bases lay outside the gene matches. Looked up from germline, CDR1 is SGHTA and CDR2 is FQGNSA.

This clone was observed many times. The chain employs TRBV25-1 and TRBJ1-5; D is perhaps TRBD1 (5 bases). This CDR3 spans 14 amino acids. Germline V CDR1 and CDR2: MGHDK, SYGVNS. Trimming took 9 bases from V and 0 from J, leaving 12 bases between them. In nucleotides, the CDR3 is TGTGCCAGTCGGGACTGGGGTAGCAATCAGCCCCAGCATTTT. Translation: CASRDWGSNQPQHF.

The chain couples TRBV4-1 to TRBJ2-3; D might be TRBD1 (6 bases). V gave up 0 bases and J gave up 6 bases, with 19 bases separating them. The CDR3 is 17 residues long. CDR1 is MGHRA and CDR2 is YSYEKL in the germline V gene. In DNA, the CDR3 is TGCGCCAGCAGCCAAGAGGAGAAGCAGGGGTTAGGTGATACGCAGTATTTT. This encodes CASSQEEKQGLGDTQYF.

The rearrangement uses TRBV11-3 and TRBJ1-1, with a weak D call TRBD1 (5 bases). The germline V and J ends were trimmed by 1 base and 5 bases, with 26 bases remaining between them. The CDR3 runs to 19 residues. The V gene's germline CDR1 is SGHNT and CDR2 YENEEA. The CDR3 protein is CASSLVPRDEVHWRTEAFF. The CDR3 DNA follows: TGTGCCAGCAGCTTAGTGCCCAGGGATGAAGTTCATTGGAGGACTGAAGCTTTCTTT.

The chain has TRBV2 and TRBJ2-4, with a tentative D call TRBD2 (6 bases). V gave up 1 base and J gave up 2 bases, with 12 bases separating them. The CDR3 sequence is 16 residues long. Germline V gene lookup returns CDR1 SNHLY and CDR2 FYNNEI. The CDR3 bases are TGTGCCAGCAGTGAAGTGGGCGGGACGACCAAAAACATTCAGTACTTC. This gives the protein CASSEVGGTTKNIQYF.

The chain recombines TRBV6-5 with TRBJ1-1; a weak D match, TRBD1 (6 bases). V shed 4 bases and J shed 4 bases, with 13 bases lying between them. Germline V gene data show CDR1 as MNHEY and CDR2 as SVGAGI. CDR3 size: 14 residues. CDR3 loop: CASSLRGAATEAFF. The CDR3 DNA follows: TGTGCCAGCAGTTTAAGGGGGGCAGCCACTGAAGCTTTCTTT.

V usage is TRBV3-1 (or the pseudogene TRBV3-2) and J usage is TRBJ1-2; the match to TRBD1 covers 7 bases. The junction had 6 bases not matched to a gene; V was cut back by 6 bases and J by 2 bases. Germline assignment: CDR1 LGHDT and CDR2 YNNKEL (reference sequence). The CDR3 consists of 14 residues. In nucleotides, the CDR3 is TGTGCCAGCAGTCGGGACAGCGGGAACTATGGCTACACCTTC. It specifies CASSRDSGNYGYTF.

The rearrangement joins TRBV10-2 to TRBJ2-1, with 12 bases lining up with TRBD2. This CDR3 region has 17 residues. The trim removed 7 bases at V and 5 bases at J, leaving 12 bases unmatched. Germline CDR1 reads WSHSY; CDR2 reads SAAADI. CDR3 amino acids: CASTGLAGSMLHNEQFF. CDR3 coding DNA: TGCGCCAGCACAGGACTAGCGGGAAGTATGCTCCACAATGAGCAGTTCTTC.

The chain links TRBV30 to TRBJ2-2; D is unresolved. CDR3 length: 13 amino acids. V was clipped by 2 bases and J by 4 bases, with 8 bases between them. CDR1 and CDR2 (germline): GTSNPN, SVGIG (reference sequence). CDR3 DNA: TGTGCCTGGAGTAGTCAGCCCACCGGGGAGCTGTTTTTT. Translated, it gives CAWSSQPTGELFF.

This chain connects TRBV19 to TRBJ1-1; possible D gene TRBD1, 5 bases. Per germline, CDR1 LNHDA and CDR2 SQIVND (reference sequence). The germline V and J ends were trimmed by 2 bases and 6 bases, with 13 bases remaining between them. The CDR3 totals 14 residues. The CDR3 coding sequence is TGTGCCAGTAGTATATCGGGTTTAGGGGCTGAAGCTTTCTTT. Translated, it gives CASSISGLGAEAFF.

This chain connects TRBV5-8 to TRBJ1-1; weak D call: TRBD1 (5 bases). There are 16 residues in the CDR3. The V end lost 2 bases, the J end lost 1 base, and 15 bases lay between the germline ends. Per the germline V gene, CDR1 is SGHTS and CDR2 is YDEGEE. The CDR3 region has the DNA TGTGCCAGCAGCTTTGAATTCGGGGCTCGGAACACTGAAGCTTTCTTT. The encoded protein is CASSFEFGARNTEAFF.

J is TRBJ1-2 and V is TRBV28, with D tentatively TRBD1 (5 bases). The V end lost 3 bases, the J end lost 3 bases, and 8 bases lay between the germline ends. Germline values: CDR1 MDHEN, CDR2 SYDVKM. The CDR3 has 13 amino acids. This CDR3 is CASSFGRDYGYTF. The CDR3 coding sequence is TGTGCCAGCAGTTTCGGCAGGGACTATGGCTACACCTTC.

This chain's CDR3 is CASSVSGGAPGELFF. The DNA of the CDR3 is TGTGCCAGCAGTGTAAGCGGGGGGGCCCCCGGGGAGCTGTTTTTT. The chain links TRBV2 to TRBJ2-2; 10 bases are shared with TRBD2. Germline V lookup: CDR1 SNHLY, CDR2 FYNNEI. Losses at the gene ends were 4 bases for V and 6 bases for J; bases not matched to a gene: 5. The CDR3 runs 15 residues.